The entry that follows covers one TCR beta chain sequence. The antigen this receptor binds is unknown. Base qualities are not at hand, and no much larger clone is one base apart. Within the sample, other DNA sequences also encode this same CDR3. The data are from a study of shared clonotypes between healthy human individuals (dated by TCRdb to about 2020). Regarding the research as a whole: The cohort comprised two women and three men aged 18 to 49 years. Per donor, three plates each were used for CD4 naive and CD4 memory, two for CD8 naive, and one for CD8 memory. The study deeply sequenced blood TCR repertoires of about five healthy adults to estimate repertoire size and the extent of clonotype sharing between individuals. To increase sequencing depth and limit assay-specific biases, TCR repertoire library preparation and sequencing were carried out by different laboratories using diverse techniques. Leukapheresis yielded between about 0.94 and 8.9 billion PBMCs per donor. The study at large found these results: Sampling was limited to blood, and TCR repertoires in tissue likely differ from TCR repertoires in blood. About 5% of naive CD4, roughly 3.5% of naive CD8, about 2.4% of memory CD4, and less than 0.45% of memory CD8 clonotypes were shared across several donors. Compared with non-shared clonotypes, the clonotypes found in all four sorted-subset donors had higher generation probabilities. Larger estimated clonotype richness was generally found for naive subsets than for memory subsets. Rarefaction of sorted-subset datasets indicated incomplete sequencing despite the large sequencing depth. The genetic and exposure-history diversity represented was limited by the small number of donors. Based on pairwise subsampling, the degree of clonotype sharing among donors was expected to be affected by sequencing depth.

CD8 naive samples were CD45RO-negative cells positively selected for CCR7, giving a CD45RA+CCR7+ population that excluded TemRA cells. Healthy HIV-negative adults with no recently reported acute infections or vaccinations were included as donors. Only Caucasian adults living in Nashville, Tennessee, USA were represented among the donors. Blood was collected by leukapheresis, and PBMCs were isolated by Ficoll-Histopaque density gradient centrifugation and then cryopreserved in liquid nitrogen vapor phase. Purity and quantity of every magnetically sorted T cell population were checked by analytical flow cytometry. From each sorted fraction, genomic DNA was isolated and quantified by UV absorbance on a Nanodrop 2000c. CDR1 and CDR2 were assigned from the germline V gene (reference sequence) as MNHEY and SMNVEV. At the junction V is shortened by 1 base and J by 4 bases, with 5 bases in between. The CDR3, cysteine through phenylalanine, is 12 amino acids long. Just CDR3 DNA is preserved here, 36 bases in frame from base 1.

Using the deep immunoSEQ assay, multiplex PCR amplified TCR CDR3 regions from genomic DNA. Extracted genomic DNA from each cell subset was distributed evenly across all wells of several immunoSEQ 96-well plates, and each plate was treated as a replicate. For sorted subsets, about 200 ng genomic DNA, equal to about 30,000 T cell genomes, was loaded into each replicate PCR. Purified libraries were measured with a Qubit 3.0 fluorometer, size-checked on a Bioanalyzer 2100, and measured again with the KAPA Library Quantification kit. Each immunoSEQ 96-well plate was sequenced on its own single-read 150-cycle Illumina NextSeq 550 flow cell. The authors' pipeline ran thus. Because the immunoSEQ output held only junctional sequences and lacked quality scores, the filtering could not match the filtering applied to full-length reads. To assign V/J genes and CDR3, sequences were annotated against IMGT germline references using PyIR, a Python wrapper for IgBLAST v1.9. Reads were removed for weak V/J assignments (E-value above 1e-6), missing CDR3, stop codons, out-of-frame junctions, or ambiguous translated residues. V3J clonotypes were defined by identical inferred V gene, J gene, and CDR3 amino acid sequence. To compute the percentage overlap between repertoires, the number of shared unique clonotypes was divided by the size of the smaller repertoire. Three approaches were used to assess repertoire richness: RTK rarefaction, the Chao1 estimator, and Recon v2.1 estimates of unobserved clonotypes. Generation probabilities were computed with OLGA for all TCRbeta clonotypes obtained by the gDNA method from several donors. Imported from immuneACCESS, the table was reduced by TCRdb to in-frame sequences with V and J called. These copies leave out some clones; in studies compared against another copy, an unresolved V gene accounts for under half, and the cause of the remainder is not known. V, J and clone size derive from that table, while D and trimming were established from the DNA sequence. The sample data list about 680,000 clones, and 92% of these were observed just once. The ten largest clones capture 24% of the sample.

Recombination connected TRBV27 to TRBJ2-7, with the D call perhaps TRBD1 or TRBD2, each one matching 5 bases. Material for sequencing was naive CD8+ T cells sorted from blood. In the paper's terms, the cell subset or site label means: CD45RA+CCR7+. This clonotype was sampled from a man in his thirties or forties in good health. The CDR3 region has the sequence CASSLWGYEQYF. DNA sequence: TGTGCCAGCAGTTTATGGGGGTACGAGCAGTACTTC.